These 2 T cell receptor beta chains share one sample of origin, sequenced in a study of T cells in Graves' hyperthyroidism and ophthalmopathy. Regions amplified from RNA transcripts were the TCR beta CDR3 regions. TCR CDR3 regions were first amplified by RT-PCR with HTBI primers. TCRdb called the multiplex PCR reads again in MiXCR, with one record for every CDR3 protein. The profile shows roughly 700,000 distinct CDR3 sequences, 14% of them singletons. What was sequenced was blood. The receptor set was obtained from a woman aged 18-29 years with Graves' hyperthyroidism.

This clonotype has a handful of counts. The CDR3 here is CASSQRETPGGERETQYF. The CDR3, as DNA: TGCGCCAGCAGCCAACGAGAGACCCCGGGAGGGGAGCGAGAGACCCAGTACTTC. This chain joins TRBV4-1 and TRBJ2-5; 8 bases agree with TRBD2. This CDR3 has 18 amino acids. The germline V gene has CDR1 MGHRA and CDR2 YSYEKL. The trim removed 2 bases at V and 4 bases at J, leaving 15 bases unmatched.

In this sample, this clonotype turned up a few times. This sequence joins TRBV24-1 and TRBJ2-1; the match to TRBD1 covers 7 bases. The V segment lost 4 bases and the J segment 12 bases; nucleotides outside the gene matches: 17. Germline V gene lookup returns CDR1 KGHDR and CDR2 SFDVKD. The CDR3 has 16 amino acids. The CDR3 DNA is TGTGCCACCAGTGAAGCCCGACAGGGTGGAGAGTTTTGGCAGTTCTTC. As protein: CATSEARQGGEFWQFF.